These T cell receptor beta chains were read from a single sample in a study of CD8 T cells in ankylosing spondylitis. One entry per CDR3 protein results from TCRdb running MiXCR on the 5' RACE reads. The table shows over 60,000 distinct CDR3 sequences, with roughly 5% occurring only once. The sequencing input was blood, either unsorted or a sorted T cell fraction (not recorded which). The receptors derive from a male donor with ankylosing spondylitis or in good health (not recorded which). CDR3s include the opening cysteine and the closing phenylalanine or tryptophan. D genes are given only for firm matches. Size values are once, few and many counts, or a class for expanded clones, and some rows have none.

CDR3aa	CDR3nt	d_gene	abundance	v_gene	j_gene
CASTTAGGSDTQYF	TGCGCCAGCACAACTGCGGGGGGATCAGATACGCAGTATTTT	TRBD2	many	TRBV5-1	TRBJ2-3
CSVGKGGENTEAFF	TGCAGCGTGGGAAAGGGAGGCGAAAACACTGAAGCTTTCTTT	-	many	TRBV29-1	TRBJ1-1
CASSQEGRGNEKLFF	TGCGCCAGCAGCCAAGAAGGCAGGGGGAATGAAAAACTGTTTTTT	TRBD1	many	TRBV4-3	TRBJ1-4
CSARDLADLEAFF	TGCAGTGCTAGAGACTTGGCGGATTTAGAAGCTTTCTTT	-	many	TRBV20-1	TRBJ1-1
CASSRQVSPLHF	TGTGCCAGCAGCCGACAAGTTTCACCCCTCCACTTT	-	many	TRBV7-9	TRBJ1-6
CAIRPSTVTDTQYF	TGTGCCATCAGACCCTCGACAGTCACAGATACGCAGTATTTT	-	many	TRBV10-3	TRBJ2-3
CASSLGTGNYNEQFF	TGTGCCAGCAGCTTGGGGACAGGGAACTACAATGAGCAGTTCTTC	TRBD1	many	TRBV7-3	TRBJ2-1
CASSFGRISPDTQYF	TGTGCCAGCAGCTTTGGAAGAATCTCCCCAGATACGCAGTATTTT	-	many	TRBV7-9	TRBJ2-3
CASSFGSNQPQHF	TGTGCCAGCAGTTTTGGTAGCAATCAGCCCCAGCATTTT	-	many	TRBV12-3/TRBV12-4	TRBJ1-5
CASSLLVGDGYTF	TGTGCCAGCAGCTTATTGGTAGGGGACGGCTACACCTTC	-	-	TRBV7-9	TRBJ1-2
CASSARSLAGGLEADTQYF	TGTGCCAGCAGCGCAAGGAGCCTAGCGGGGGGGCTGGAAGCAGATACGCAGTATTTT	TRBD2	many	TRBV7-3	TRBJ2-3
CSVGGATLAGGPLNEQFF	TGCAGCGTTGGAGGGGCGACCCTAGCGGGGGGGCCGCTAAATGAGCAGTTCTTC	TRBD2	many	TRBV29-1	TRBJ2-1
CATYSSSYEQYF	TGTGCCACCTATTCTAGCTCCTACGAGCAGTACTTC	-	many	TRBV27	TRBJ2-7
CASSYGLDQEAFF	TGTGCCAGCAGCTACGGGCTAGACCAGGAAGCTTTCTTT	-	-	TRBV5-6	TRBJ1-1
CASSQGPPLIAKNIQYF	TGTGCCAGCAGCCAGGGGCCCCCGCTAATAGCCAAAAACATTCAGTACTTC	-	many	TRBV7-3	TRBJ2-4
CASGLGQPYGYTF	TGTGCCAGCGGCCTGGGGCAGCCCTATGGCTACACCTTC	-	many	TRBV28	TRBJ1-2
CSADNRDRGSYEQYF	TGCAGTGCCGATAACCGGGACAGGGGATCCTACGAGCAGTACTTC	TRBD1	many	TRBV20-1	TRBJ2-7
CASSSGQGAGYTF	TGTGCCAGCAGTTCGGGACAGGGGGCGGGCTACACCTTC	TRBD1	many	TRBV28	TRBJ1-2
CASSLVSTDTQYF	TGCGCCAGCAGCTTGGTCAGCACAGATACGCAGTATTTT	-	many	TRBV5-1	TRBJ2-3
CASSVAAYSTDTQYF	TGTGCCAGCAGCGTAGCGGCATATAGCACAGATACGCAGTATTTT	-	many	TRBV9	TRBJ2-3
CSSFGTEFMEQFF	TGCAGCTCCTTTGGGACCGAATTTATGGAGCAGTTCTTC	-	many	TRBV29-1	TRBJ2-1
CAMGPGGIDTGELFF	TGTGCCATGGGCCCTGGGGGCATCGACACCGGGGAGCTGTTTTTT	-	-	TRBV4-2	TRBJ2-2
CASSLGFSGGSNEKLFF	TGTGCCAGCAGCTTAGGGTTTAGCGGGGGCTCTAATGAAAAACTGTTTTTT	-	few	TRBV7-2	TRBJ1-4
CTCSHTTGRGLAKNIQYF	TGTACCTGCAGTCATACTACAGGGAGGGGACTAGCCAAAAACATTCAGTACTTC	-	once	TRBV12-3/TRBV12-4	TRBJ2-4
CASSPRGRGSDEQFF	TGTGCCAGCAGCCCTCGGGGGAGAGGGAGCGATGAGCAGTTCTTC	-	-	TRBV7-9	TRBJ2-1
CASSLGLGTGARNEQFF	TGCGCCAGCAGCTTGGGCCTCGGAACAGGGGCCAGAAATGAGCAGTTCTTC	TRBD1	many	TRBV5-1	TRBJ2-1
CSATTSGELTDTQYF	TGCAGTGCGACGACTAGCGGGGAACTCACAGATACGCAGTATTTT	TRBD2	many	TRBV20-1	TRBJ2-3
CASSQPQYSTEAFF	TGTGCCAGCAGCCAACCCCAATACAGCACTGAAGCTTTCTTT	-	many	TRBV3-1	TRBJ1-1
CASSPEAGHGYTF	TGTGCCAGCAGTCCGGAGGCAGGGCATGGCTACACCTTC	-	many	TRBV6-1	TRBJ1-2
CAACDFAPRTQGAHYRSNQPQHF	TGTGCCGCCTGTGATTTTGCCCCCAGAACTCAGGGGGCGCATTATAGAAGCAATCAGCCCCAGCATTTT	TRBD1	-	TRBV24-1	TRBJ1-5
CSVGGRGRDYEQYF	TGCAGTGTTGGAGGGAGAGGACGAGACTACGAGCAGTACTTC	-	many	TRBV20-1	TRBJ2-7
CASSPLRATGELFF	TGTGCCAGCTCACCCCTTCGGGCCACCGGGGAGCTGTTTTTT	-	many	TRBV18	TRBJ2-2
CASSPGLAGGYEQFF	TGTGCCAGCAGTCCAGGACTAGCGGGGGGATATGAGCAGTTCTTC	TRBD2	many	TRBV27	TRBJ2-1
CASSLSGGVNIQYF	TGTGCCAGCAGCCTCTCGGGGGGCGTAAACATTCAGTACTTC	-	many	TRBV9	TRBJ2-4
CASSLDGPGAYNEQFF	TGCGCCAGCAGCTTGGACGGTCCAGGGGCGTACAATGAGCAGTTCTTC	-	many	TRBV5-1	TRBJ2-1